This note documents a single T cell receptor beta chain sequence. Study members were between 18 and 89 years old and lived in 20 to 25 US regions. Either two negative PCRs, clearance, or symptom resolution qualified Cohort 3 donors as recovered. These data originate in a study of blood T cell repertoires in COVID-19. Across the whole study: The samples span acute and convalescent COVID-19 from the United States, Italy and Spain.

As originally analysed: It was from reference gene primer amplification that nucleated cell counts were estimated. Generated by immunoSEQ multiplex PCR, the TCRdb table keeps only in-frame clones and is missing some. For V, J and clone size, that table is used; D and trimming come from the DNA. The data show about 370,000 clones, more than 80% seen once. Unmatched junction bases numbered 12, after V lost 4 bases and J lost 6 bases. This CDR3 region has 16 residues. Germline V gives CDR1 MNHEY, CDR2 SVGEGT. The sequence derives from a man younger than 30 who had recovered from COVID-19. The sample taken for sequencing was PBMCs or T cells enriched from blood (not recorded which). The chain is built from TRBV6-2 or TRBV6-3 and TRBJ2-1; TRBD1 aligns across 7 bases. CDR3 DNA: TGTGCCAGCAGTTCAATAGACAGGGTCGTCATCAATGAGCAGTTCTTC. Residues: CASSSIDRVVINEQFF.